This T cell receptor (beta chain) is from a study of blood T cell repertoires in COVID-19. In the study overall: In each case, the material was cDNA or gDNA derived from T cells, B-cell-depleted T cells, or PBMCs.

Unmatched junction bases numbered 7, after V lost 6 bases and J lost 7 bases. This CDR3 comprises 15 residues. Germline-derived CDR1 and CDR2 are LGHDT and YNNKEL (reference sequence). Sequencing used immunoSEQ multiplex PCR; TCRdb keeps in-frame clones, though not all of them. In the table there are about 530,000 clones, roughly nine tenths of which are singletons. This TCR derives from a woman between 50 and 59 years old with COVID-19, enrolled during active disease. Material for sequencing was peripheral blood. This sequence joins TRBV3-1 (or the pseudogene TRBV3-2) and TRBJ1-5; 12 positions match TRBD1. The chain's CDR3 is CASSYGTGGEQPQHF. CDR3 bases: TGTGCCAGCAGTTACGGGACAGGGGGCGAGCAGCCCCAGCATTTT.